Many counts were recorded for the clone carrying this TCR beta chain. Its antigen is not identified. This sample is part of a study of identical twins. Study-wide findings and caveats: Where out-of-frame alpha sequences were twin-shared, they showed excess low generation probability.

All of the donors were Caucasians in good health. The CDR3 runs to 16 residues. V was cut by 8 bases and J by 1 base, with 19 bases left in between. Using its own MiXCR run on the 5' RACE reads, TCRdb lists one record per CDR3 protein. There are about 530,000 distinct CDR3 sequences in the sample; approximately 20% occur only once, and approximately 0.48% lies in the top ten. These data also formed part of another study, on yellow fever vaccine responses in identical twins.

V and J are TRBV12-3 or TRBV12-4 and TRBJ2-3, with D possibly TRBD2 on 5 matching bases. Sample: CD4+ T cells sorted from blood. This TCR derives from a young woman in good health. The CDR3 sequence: CASGPREGRGTDTQYF. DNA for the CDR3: TGTGCCAGCGGTCCCCGTGAGGGAAGAGGCACAGATACGCAGTATTTT.